The 8 T cell receptor beta chains presented below share a single source sample, sequenced in a study of response to subunit inactivated influenza vaccine. One entry per CDR3 protein results from TCRdb running MiXCR on the RT-PCR reads. The sample includes approximately 500,000 distinct CDR3 sequences, around 15% of them seen just once. The specimen was PBMCs from blood, collected 11 to 12 days after vaccination. The receptor source for this set is a man between 50 and 59 years old who received an inactivated influenza vaccine.

This clonotype was counted only a few times. The genes are TRBV4-1 and TRBJ1-2, with 7 bases aligning to TRBD1. Germline CDR1 reads MGHRA; CDR2 reads YSYEKL. V was clipped by 0 bases and J by 5 bases; unmatched bases: 9. The CDR3 loop spans 16 amino acids. CDR3 nucleotides: TGCGCCAGCAGCCAAGATAGGGACAGCACATTTTATGGCTACACCTTC. Amino acids: CASSQDRDSTFYGYTF.

This chain connects TRBV29-1 to TRBJ1-5; D gene uncertain. V was clipped by 6 bases and J by 15 bases, with 12 bases between them. There are 9 residues in the CDR3. Germline lookup yields CDR1 SQVTM and CDR2 ANQGSEA. The CDR3 protein is CSVAKDPHF. In nucleotides, the CDR3 is TGCAGCGTCGCGAAGGACCCGCATTTT.

V and J are TRBV15 and TRBJ2-3; D may be TRBD1 (6 bases). The CDR3 spans 17 residues. The V and J ends lost 0 bases and 5 bases respectively, with 18 bases between them. Germline CDR1 is LNHNV and CDR2 is YYDKDF (reference sequence). The CDR3 nucleotides read TGTGCCACCAGCAGAGATCGGTGGGGGCTGGGGAAAGATACGCAGTATTTT. Protein product: CATSRDRWGLGKDTQYF.

Ten or more counts support this clonotype. The rearrangement links TRBV5-6 to TRBJ2-1; D tentatively reads TRBD1 or TRBD2 (5 bases each). V lost 2 bases and J lost 9, with 15 bases in between. Germline CDR1 reads SGHDT; CDR2 reads YYEEEE. The CDR3 contains 14 residues. CDR3 sequence reads: CASSFPGTGIEQFF. For the CDR3, the DNA is TGTGCCAGCAGCTTTCCCGGGACCGGGATTGAGCAGTTCTTC.

In this sample, this clonotype turned up a few times. This chain joins TRBV20-1 and TRBJ2-7, with TRBD2 matching over 10 bases. The CDR3 consists of 15 residues. V was clipped by 1 base and J by 7 bases; unmatched bases: 10. The germline CDR1 and CDR2 sequences are DFQATT and SNEGSKA (reference sequence). Here the CDR3 DNA reads TGCAGTGCTAGAGTGGACAGCGGGAGGGCCTTGGAGCAGTACTTC. It is translated as CSARVDSGRALEQYF.

The genes are TRBV28 and TRBJ2-5; the D is unclear. Germline V CDR1 and CDR2: MDHEN, SYDVKM. This CDR3 is built from 14 residues. V lost 5 bases, J lost 5 bases, and 15 bases lay in between. The CDR3 DNA sequence: TGTGCCAGCAGTCCCCTGACTCAAAGGGAGACCCAGTACTTC. Amino acids: CASSPLTQRETQYF. Variable domain in full (rest from reference TRBV28 and TRBJ2-5): DVKVTQSSRYLVKRTGEKVFLECVQDMDHENMFWYRQDPGLGLRLIYFSYDVKMKEKGDIPEGYSVSREKKERFSLILESASTNQTSMYLCASSPLTQRETQYFGPGTRLLVL.

This chain joins TRBV5-1 and TRBJ2-1; D is undetermined. V lost 1 base to trimming and J lost 5 bases, with 7 bases between them. Germline V lookup: CDR1 SGHRS, CDR2 YFSETQ. The CDR3 extends over 13 amino acids. CDR3 residues: CASSLNQNNEQFF. The CDR3 DNA sequence: TGCGCCAGCAGCTTGAACCAAAACAATGAGCAGTTCTTC.

This clonotype was picked up a small number of times. The chain has TRBV24-1 and TRBJ2-2; D gene uncertain. This CDR3 has 15 amino acids. Trimming cost V 2 bases and J 4 bases, with 10 bases left between them. CDR1 is KGHDR, CDR2 SFDVKD, per germline. DNA of the CDR3: TGTGCCACCAGTGATTCTATCCGAAGCACCGGGGAGCTGTTTTTT. It encodes CATSDSIRSTGELFF.